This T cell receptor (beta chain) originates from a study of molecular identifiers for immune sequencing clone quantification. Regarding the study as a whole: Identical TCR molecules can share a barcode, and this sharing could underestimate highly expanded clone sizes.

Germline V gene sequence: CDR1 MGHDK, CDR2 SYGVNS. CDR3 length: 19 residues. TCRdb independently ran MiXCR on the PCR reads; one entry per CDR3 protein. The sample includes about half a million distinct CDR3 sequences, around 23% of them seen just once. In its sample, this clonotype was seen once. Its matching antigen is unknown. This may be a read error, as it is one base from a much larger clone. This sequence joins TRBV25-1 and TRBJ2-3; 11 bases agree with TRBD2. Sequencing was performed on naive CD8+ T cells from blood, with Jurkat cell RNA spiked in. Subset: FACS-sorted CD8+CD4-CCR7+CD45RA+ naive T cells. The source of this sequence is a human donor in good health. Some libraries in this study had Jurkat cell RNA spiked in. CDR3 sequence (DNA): TGTGCCAGCAGTGAGGCCCAGTCACTAGCGGGAGCATTCACAGCTACGCAGTATTTT. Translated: CASSEAQSLAGAFTATQYF.